This T cell receptor (beta chain) is drawn from a study of shared clonotypes between healthy human individuals. Method: immunoSEQ multiplex PCR; TCRdb's copy keeps in-frame clones and lacks some. The table includes over 400,000 clones, 70% to 80% detected once. The CDR3 consists of 16 residues. Germline V CDR1 and CDR2: SEHNR, FQNEAQ (reference sequence). V lost 1 base, J lost 0 bases, and 10 bases lay in between. Sequenced material: PBMCs. The genes are TRBV7-9 and TRBJ2-1, with no clear D. The clonotype originates from a woman in her forties in good health. Some clones in this sample may be carry-over from other donors' samples. CDR3 DNA: TGTGCCAGCAGCTTAGAGGCTTGGGGCTCCTACAATGAGCAGTTCTTC. It encodes CASSLEAWGSYNEQFF.